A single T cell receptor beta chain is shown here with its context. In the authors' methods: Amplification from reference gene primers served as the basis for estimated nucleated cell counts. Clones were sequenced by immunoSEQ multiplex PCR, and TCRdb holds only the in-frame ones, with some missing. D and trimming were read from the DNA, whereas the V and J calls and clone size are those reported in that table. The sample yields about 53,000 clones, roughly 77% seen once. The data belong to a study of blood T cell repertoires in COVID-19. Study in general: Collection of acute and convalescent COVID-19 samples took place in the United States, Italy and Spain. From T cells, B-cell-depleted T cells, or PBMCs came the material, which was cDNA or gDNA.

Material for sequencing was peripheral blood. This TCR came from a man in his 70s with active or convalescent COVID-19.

In DNA form, the CDR3 reads TGTGCCAGCAGCCCGACAAGGGGCTCCTACAATGAGCAGTTCTTC. Its translation is CASSPTRGSYNEQFF. The genes are TRBV11-1 and TRBJ2-1, with D maybe TRBD1 (5 bases). V was shortened by 5 bases and J by 0 bases, with 11 bases between the two germline ends. The CDR3 consists of 15 residues. CDR1 is SGHAT, CDR2 FQDESV, per germline (reference sequence). Filled out from reference TRBV11-1 and TRBJ2-1, the complete variable domain reads EAEVAQSPRYKITEKSQAVAFWCDPISGHATLYWYRQILGQGPELLVQFQDESVVDDSQLPKDRFSAERLKGVDSTLKIQPAELGDSAMYLCASSPTRGSYNEQFFGPGTRLTVL.